This TCR beta chain is drawn from a study of Tregs in tolerant kidney transplant recipients. Germline V gene sequence: CDR1 SQVTM, CDR2 ANQGSEA. The germline V and J ends were trimmed by 6 bases and 7 bases, with 19 bases remaining between them. The CDR3 runs 13 residues. Clones were read by immunoSEQ multiplex PCR, and TCRdb kept only the in-frame ones, dropping some. The table includes around 61,000 clones, 80% to 90% detected once. Notes on this clone: Its target is unknown.

CD4+CD25+CD127- Tregs, CD4+CD25- non-Tregs, CD4 and CD8 cells were sorted. Whole-study findings and limits: The most relevant donor-specific Treg TCRbeta repertoire apparently came from expansion with activated donor B cells.

This TCR came from a human donor in good health. Sequenced sample: CD4+ T cells from blood. The chain employs TRBV29-1 and TRBJ2-7; the D call may be TRBD1 or TRBD2 (5 bases each). CDR3 sequence: CSVGWGLPGEQYF. For the CDR3, the DNA is TGCAGCGTGGGATGGGGGTTGCCTGGGGAGCAGTACTTC.